This T cell receptor (beta chain) was retrieved from a study of blood T cell repertoires in COVID-19. Sequenced by immunoSEQ multiplex PCR; TCRdb stores in-frame clones only, minus some. The sample consists of 250,000 or so clones, roughly 89% of them appearing once. The CDR3 consists of 16 residues. The V gene's germline CDR1 is LGHDT and CDR2 YNNKEL (reference sequence). The ends lost 3 bases at V and 0 bases at J; junction bases unmatched: 4. This chain links TRBV3-1 (or the pseudogene TRBV3-2) with TRBJ2-3; TRBD2 matches 9 bases. Sample: peripheral blood. The sequence came from a woman aged 40 to 49 who had recovered from COVID-19. The CDR3 protein is CASSQGLAPSTDTQYF. CDR3 DNA sequence: TGTGCCAGCAGCCAGGGACTAGCCCCTAGCACAGATACGCAGTATTTT.